The 14 T cell receptor beta chains listed next were all sequenced from one sample in a study of blood T cell repertoires in COVID-19 (TCRdb year 2020). Libraries came from the immunoSEQ multiplex PCR assay. Imported from immuneACCESS, the table was reduced by TCRdb to in-frame sequences with V and J called. These copies leave out some clones; in studies compared against another copy, an unresolved V gene accounts for under half, and the cause of the remainder is not known. This sample gives a few hundred thousand clones in total; 88% of them show up just once. The ten largest clones add up to over 1% of the sample. The sequencing sample was made of PBMCs or T cells enriched from blood (not recorded which). The receptors here all came from a woman between 25 and 40 years old who had been exposed to COVID-19.

V and J are TRBV19 and TRBJ1-5; D is perhaps TRBD1 (6 bases). The CDR3 has 18 residues. V lost 5 bases, J lost 0 bases, and 20 bases lay in between. The germline CDR1 and CDR2 sequences are LNHDA and SQIVND (reference sequence). CDR3 nucleotide sequence: TGTGCCAGTAGTCTAAGGGGGGGGATAACTTATAGCAATCAGCCCCAGCATTTT. Protein: CASSLRGGITYSNQPQHF.

This chain links TRBV28 with TRBJ1-6; 7 nucleotides align to TRBD1. V was clipped by 6 bases and J by 5 bases; unmatched bases: 7. Germline V gene data show CDR1 as MDHEN and CDR2 as SYDVKM. The CDR3 contains 15 residues. CDR3 protein: CASRIGTADNSPLHF. DNA of the CDR3: TGTGCCAGCAGGATCGGGACAGCCGATAATTCACCCCTCCACTTT.

V gene TRBV2 combines with J gene TRBJ1-2; weak D call: TRBD1 (6 bases). Germline V gene lookup returns CDR1 SNHLY and CDR2 FYNNEI. Trimming shortened V by 6 bases and J by 1 base, and 12 bases separated the two germline ends. This CDR3 is 14 amino acids long. CDR3 sequence (DNA): TGTGCCAGCAGGGGGGACAAATTTAACTATGGCTACACCTTC. As protein: CASRGDKFNYGYTF.

About this clone itself: Other DNA sequences in this specimen translate into the identical CDR3. The rearrangement links TRBV19 to TRBJ1-1; 9 positions match TRBD1. The germline V gene has CDR1 LNHDA and CDR2 SQIVND (reference sequence). After removal of 10 bases from V and 4 bases from J, the junction contained 7 bases not matched to a gene. The CDR3 covers 13 residues. The CDR3 coding sequence is TGTGCCACCCGTACAGGGGGCGTCACTGAAGCTTTCTTT. Protein product: CATRTGGVTEAFF.

The CDR3 nucleotides are TGTGCCAGCTCACACAAAACCGGGACAGATGGCTACACCTTC. As protein: CASSHKTGTDGYTF. The chain uses TRBV18 and TRBJ1-2; 7 nucleotides align to TRBD1. The CDR3 runs 14 residues. Germline values: CDR1 KGHSH, CDR2 LQKENI. The J segment lost 6 bases and the V segment lost 4 bases, leaving 8 bases of the junction unmatched.

This rearrangement joins TRBV19 to TRBJ1-2; the match to TRBD1 covers 8 bases. The CDR3 is made up of 13 amino acids. The junction had 6 bases not matched to a gene; V was cut back by 7 bases and J by 5 bases. Germline values: CDR1 LNHDA, CDR2 SQIVND (reference sequence). CDR3 sequence (DNA): TGTGCCAGTACCCGAACAGGGGGATATGGCTACACCTTC. Protein: CASTRTGGYGYTF.

The chain combines TRBV12-3 or TRBV12-4 with TRBJ1-6; 10 positions agree with TRBD1. V lost 8 bases, J lost 9 bases, and 4 bases stayed unmatched. The CDR3 spans 13 residues. The CDR3 DNA is TGTGCCAGCTCCGGGACAGGGGCTTCACCCCTCCACTTT. This encodes CASSGTGASPLHF.

DNA for the CDR3: TGTGCCAGCAGCTTCATAGGGGGCCTCGATGATGGCTACACCTTC. Translation: CASSFIGGLDDGYTF. J is TRBJ1-2 and V is TRBV7-9, with 7 bases identical to TRBD1. Germline CDR1 and CDR2: SEHNR and FQNEAQ (reference sequence). The CDR3 sequence is 15 residues long. Trimming took 3 bases from V and 6 from J; bases not matched to a gene: 10.

V usage is TRBV29-1 and J usage is TRBJ1-5, with D possibly being TRBD1 (6 bases). V lost 8 bases to trimming and J lost 4 bases, with 18 bases between them. The CDR3 covers 14 residues. Germline V gene sequence: CDR1 SQVTM, CDR2 ANQGSEA. CDR3 sequence: CSPFGTLRNQPQHF. The CDR3 DNA is TGCAGCCCTTTCGGGACACTGCGTAATCAGCCCCAGCATTTT.

V is TRBV12-2 and J is TRBJ2-3; no DNA check was done on the table's D call, TRBD2. TRBV12-2 has pseudogene status. There are 17 residues in the CDR3. The CDR3 DNA reads TGTGCAAGTCGCTTAGCAGGAAAGCGGGAGGGCACAGATACGCAGTATTTT. This translates into CASRLAGKREGTDTQYF.

This chain uses TRBV2 with TRBJ1-1; no clear D gene. Trimming removed 5 bases from V and 1 base from J, with 17 bases in between. The V gene's germline CDR1 is SNHLY and CDR2 FYNNEI. This CDR3 region has 16 residues. This chain's CDR3 is CASSRRGGSSNTEAFF. The CDR3, as DNA: TGTGCCAGCAGTCGGCGCGGCGGCAGCTCGAACACTGAAGCTTTCTTT.

In its sample, this clone was seen a few times. The genes are TRBV11-2 and TRBJ1-6; TRBD1 might be the D (6 bases). Germline V lookup: CDR1 SGHAT, CDR2 FQNNGV. This CDR3 has 17 residues. The germline V and J ends were trimmed by 0 bases and 0 bases, with 9 bases remaining between them. CDR3 nucleotides: TGTGCCAGCAGCTTAGATAGGGGGGGCTCCTATAATTCACCCCTCCACTTT. Amino acid sequence: CASSLDRGGSYNSPLHF.

This chain uses TRBV7-9 with TRBJ2-1; D might be TRBD1 (6 bases). Germline CDR1 reads SEHNR; CDR2 reads FQNEAQ (reference sequence). CDR3 length: 14 residues. V was cut by 5 bases and J by 3 bases, with 11 bases left in between. CDR3: CASSPRGHYNEQFF. CDR3 nucleotides: TGTGCCAGCAGCCCCCGGGGACACTACAATGAGCAGTTCTTC. The full variable domain, with the rest looked up from reference TRBV7-9 and TRBJ2-1, is DTGVSQNPRHKITKRGQNVTFRCDPISEHNRLYWYRQTLGQGPEFLTYFQNEAQLEKSRLLSDRFSAERPKGSFSTLEIQRTEQGDSAMYLCASSPRGHYNEQFFGPGTRLTVL.

The gene calls are TRBV15 and TRBJ2-7; 10 bases line up with TRBD2. The germline CDR1 and CDR2 sequences are LNHNV and YYDKDF (reference sequence). The CDR3 spans 16 residues. V was pared by 0 bases and J by 2 bases, with 4 bases of the junction left unmatched. DNA of the CDR3: TGTGCCACCAGCAGAGACCTAACTAGCGGGACCTACGAGCAGTACTTC. It is translated as CATSRDLTSGTYEQYF.